This T cell receptor (beta chain) stems from a study of cytomegalovirus exposure and HLA in healthy donors. Background on the study: There were 75 million to 95 million unique TCRs (from HLA-typed donors) in an early data release. Points from the study as a whole: Some V segments, including TRBV6-2 and TRBV6-3, were excluded as indistinguishable. In a later analysis, an Asian-associated ancestry cluster reportedly showed fewer N-insertions than the roughly 650-donor mean.

60 Vbeta and 13 Jbeta primers were used in PCR. Sequencing was performed with immunoSEQ multiplex PCR; in TCRdb, only in-frame clones are kept and a portion is missing. The data contain roughly 120,000 clones, about four fifths of them singletons. Between the trimmed V and J ends, which lost 6 bases and 5 bases, there was a span of 13 bases. The CDR3 runs to 13 residues. Germline-derived CDR1 and CDR2 are WNHNN and SYGVQD (reference sequence). Concerning this clone: Its specificity is unknown.

The rearrangement links TRBV10-1 to TRBJ1-1; D is ambiguous. The sequenced sample consisted of PBMCs. This TCR was recovered from a woman aged 25 to 39 in good health and CMV-seronegative. In nucleotides, the CDR3 is TGCGCCAGCAGCCGGAGCGGGGATACTGAAGCTTTCTTT. This gives the protein CASSRSGDTEAFF.